Presented here are 21 T cell receptor beta chains from one specimen sequenced in a study of response to subunit inactivated influenza vaccine. In TCRdb, the RT-PCR reads were re-called with MiXCR into one record per CDR3 protein. Among fewer than 650,000 distinct CDR3 sequences, approximately 12% were seen once, and the ten largest hold about 12%. The specimen was PBMCs from blood, collected 45 days after vaccination. The origin of the receptors is a man aged 50 or older who received an inactivated influenza vaccine.

The rearrangement links TRBV7-2 to TRBJ2-3; D is perhaps TRBD2 (5 bases). CDR1 is SGHTA and CDR2 is FQGNSA in the germline V gene. V dropped 2 bases and J dropped 3 bases, with 15 bases sitting between them. The CDR3 loop spans 16 amino acids. The CDR3 spells CASSLLGSWRTDTQYF. The CDR3 DNA is TGTGCCAGCAGCTTACTGGGTAGCTGGAGGACAGATACGCAGTATTTT.

This rearrangement joins TRBV29-1 to TRBJ2-1; D is uncertain. Trimming cost V 6 bases and J 4 bases, with 19 bases left between them. Germline V gene sequence: CDR1 SQVTM, CDR2 ANQGSEA. The CDR3 has 15 residues. For the CDR3, the DNA is TGCAGCGTAGCCCTCGGTGGAAACATATACAATGAGCAGTTCTTC. It codes for CSVALGGNIYNEQFF.

The sample holds a few counts of this clonotype. This chain's CDR3 is CASARTSRFPYNEQFF. The CDR3 DNA is TGCGCCAGCGCAAGGACTAGCAGGTTTCCCTACAATGAGCAGTTCTTC. The chain links TRBV5-1 to TRBJ2-1; the match to TRBD2 covers 8 bases. V lost 7 bases to trimming and J lost 2 bases; unmatched junction nucleotides: 11. Per germline, CDR1 SGHRS and CDR2 YFSETQ. The CDR3 runs 16 residues. The entire variable domain, with the rest obtained from reference TRBV5-1 and TRBJ2-1, is as follows: KAGVTQTPRYLIKTRGQQVTLSCSPISGHRSVSWYQQTPGQGLQFLFEYFSETQRNKGNFPGRFSGRQFSNSRSEMNVSTLELGDSALYLCASARTSRFPYNEQFFGPGTRLTVL.

This clonotype was recorded a few times. The chain carries TRBV15 and TRBJ2-1; D may be TRBD1 (6 bases). The CDR3 contains 13 residues. The germline V and J ends were trimmed by 8 bases and 2 bases, with 10 bases remaining between them. The germline gives CDR1 LNHNV, CDR2 YYDKDF (reference sequence). For the CDR3, the DNA is TGTGCCACCGGGACAAAGGCCTACAATGAGCAGTTCTTC. The encoded protein is CATGTKAYNEQFF.

The chain recombines TRBV20-1 with TRBJ2-7; 9 bases map to TRBD1. The CDR3 runs 14 residues. J was trimmed by 5 bases and V by 6 bases; bases with no gene match: 11. Germline CDR1 and CDR2: DFQATT and SNEGSKA (reference sequence). The CDR3 nucleotides read TGCAGTGCGAGCAAGGGACAGGGTATCGACGAGCAGTACTTC. Protein sequence: CSASKGQGIDEQYF.

This clonotype was counted a few times. The V call is TRBV27, the J call TRBJ2-5; 7 bases are a match to TRBD1. Trimming at V came to 5 bases and at J to 5 bases, leaving 8 bases not matched to a gene. The CDR3 contains 14 residues. CDR1 MNHEY and CDR2 SMNVEV come from the germline V gene (reference sequence). The CDR3 bases are TGTGCCAGCAGTAACCACAGGGGTGGGGAGACCCAGTACTTC. Residues: CASSNHRGGETQYF.

This clonotype was observed many times. The chain uses TRBV10-2 and TRBJ2-1; 8 positions match TRBD2. The CDR3 consists of 13 residues. Per the germline V gene, CDR1 is WSHSY and CDR2 is SAAADI. V lost 7 bases, J lost 4 bases, and 3 bases stayed unmatched. CDR3 bases: TGCGCCAGCATCGGACTAGCTTACAATGAGCAGTTCTTC. Translated, it gives CASIGLAYNEQFF.

The table lists this clonotype with a few counts. The J gene is TRBJ2-1, the V gene TRBV3-1; D is unresolved. This CDR3 spans 14 amino acids. The germline CDR1 and CDR2 sequences are LGHDT and YNNKEL (reference sequence). The V and J ends lost 4 bases and 7 bases respectively, with 14 bases between them. CDR3 nucleotides: TGTGCCAGCAGCCCCCGACTGGATTCAAATGAGCAGTTCTTC. Residues: CASSPRLDSNEQFF.

The gene calls are TRBV6-2 or TRBV6-3 and TRBJ2-7; no clear D. Germline V gives CDR1 MNHEY, CDR2 SVGEGT. This CDR3 contains 12 residues. The V end was cut by 6 bases, the J end by 2 bases, with 8 bases between. The CDR3 sequence is CASRESPYEQYF. CDR3 bases: TGTGCCAGCAGAGAATCCCCCTACGAGCAGTACTTC.

This clonotype was found many times. V and J are TRBV18 and TRBJ2-5, with D perhaps assigned TRBD1 or TRBD2 (5 bases each). V was cut by 4 bases and J by 3 bases, with 18 bases left in between. CDR3 length equals 16 residues. Germline CDR1 KGHSH, CDR2 LQKENI. The CDR3 spells CASSQGTGNEKETQYF. The CDR3 region has the DNA TGTGCCAGCTCACAAGGGACGGGGAACGAAAAAGAGACCCAGTACTTC.

This clonotype was picked up a small number of times. The rearrangement uses TRBV20-1 and TRBJ2-1, with 10 bases that match TRBD2. J lost 5 bases, V lost 4 bases, and 5 bases had no gene match. From germline, CDR1 is DFQATT and CDR2 SNEGSKA (reference sequence). CDR3 length equals 14 residues. CDR3 amino acids: CSANGLADDNEQFF. The CDR3 nucleotides read TGCAGTGCTAATGGACTAGCGGACGACAATGAGCAGTTCTTC.

This CDR3 reads CASRNRDRETQYF. CDR3 DNA sequence: TGTGCCAGCAGAAACAGGGATAGGGAGACCCAGTACTTC. J is TRBJ2-5 and V is TRBV7-9; TRBD1 might be the D (6 bases). V was trimmed by 6 bases and J by 5 bases, leaving 13 bases between them. The germline V gene encodes CDR1 SEHNR and CDR2 FQNEAQ (reference sequence). This CDR3 region has 13 residues.

The gene calls are TRBV7-9 and TRBJ2-3; D is undetermined. The CDR3 consists of 12 residues. Per the germline V gene, CDR1 is SEHNR and CDR2 is FQNEAQ (reference sequence). V was clipped by 5 bases and J by 8 bases, with 11 bases between them. This CDR3 reads CASSISSGTQYF. The DNA for the CDR3 is TGTGCCAGCAGCATTAGCTCCGGTACGCAGTATTTT.

This clonotype was seen repeatedly, ten times or more. The V call is TRBV12-3 or TRBV12-4, the J call TRBJ2-3; the match to TRBD2 covers 9 bases. Trimming at V came to 6 bases and at J to 6 bases, leaving 16 bases not matched to a gene. The CDR3 covers 17 residues. The CDR3 DNA reads TGTGCCAGCAGCCCCGGGGTGGCGGGAGGGTCCCGCGATACGCAGTATTTT. It codes for CASSPGVAGGSRDTQYF.

This clonotype was observed a few times. V gene TRBV7-2 combines with J gene TRBJ1-1, with TRBD1 matching 8 bases. V gave up 0 bases and J gave up 7 bases; unmatched junction bases: 10. This CDR3 region has 16 residues. From germline, CDR1 is SGHTA and CDR2 FQGNSA. Here the CDR3 DNA reads TGTGCCAGCAGCTTAGCGGTTGGGCAGGGGGCGATTGAAGCTTTCTTT. This sequence encodes CASSLAVGQGAIEAFF.

There are a few counts of this clonotype. The rearrangement joins TRBV12-3 or TRBV12-4 to TRBJ2-1; D perhaps matches TRBD1 (6 bases). This CDR3 contains 13 residues. Trimming left V 5 bases short and J 7 bases short, with 12 bases between. CDR3 DNA: TGTGCCAGCAGTCGGACAGTGGATAATGAGCAGTTCTTC. Protein sequence: CASSRTVDNEQFF.

The rearrangement joins TRBV10-3 to TRBJ2-3; possibly TRBD1 for D (5 bases). Trimming took off 0 bases at V and 4 bases at J, with 11 bases between the two ends. CDR1 is ENHRY and CDR2 is SYGVKD in the germline V gene. CDR3 length equals 15 residues. The CDR3 is CAISESSQGPDTQYF. The DNA for the CDR3 is TGTGCCATCAGTGAGTCATCTCAGGGCCCAGATACGCAGTATTTT.

This clonotype was picked up a small number of times. The chain has TRBV11-2 and TRBJ2-2, with D possibly being TRBD1 or TRBD2 (5 bases each). The CDR3 runs 15 residues. Trimming shortened V by 4 bases and J by 2 bases, and 11 bases separated the two germline ends. Germline lookup yields CDR1 SGHAT and CDR2 FQNNGV. The CDR3 loop is CASSSGRRNTGELFF. The CDR3 DNA reads as TGTGCCAGCAGCTCGGGACGGAGAAACACCGGGGAGCTGTTTTTT.

In this sample, this clonotype turned up a few times. The chain recombines TRBV5-1 with TRBJ2-2, with 7 bases aligning to TRBD2. CDR1 and CDR2 from the germline V gene are SGHRS and YFSETQ. Trimming at V came to 2 bases and at J to 4 bases, leaving 5 bases not matched to a gene. This CDR3 comprises 15 residues. Written as DNA, the CDR3 is TGCGCCAGCAGCTTTGGGGGGGAAATCACCGGGGAGCTGTTTTTT. Translated, it gives CASSFGGEITGELFF.

This clonotype appeared a few times. The V call is TRBV20-1, the J call TRBJ2-3, with 10 bases matching TRBD2. Germline loops: CDR1 DFQATT, CDR2 SNEGSKA (reference sequence). The CDR3 length is 16 residues. V gave up 6 bases and J gave up 2 bases; unmatched junction bases: 11. Here the CDR3 reads CSARIASGGPTDTQYF. DNA for the CDR3: TGCAGTGCCCGAATTGCTAGCGGGGGCCCCACAGATACGCAGTATTTT.

This clonotype showed up many times. This sequence joins TRBV4-2 and TRBJ1-5; the D is unclear. Per germline, CDR1 LGHNA and CDR2 YNFKEQ. This CDR3 comprises 14 residues. V lost 0 bases and J lost 2, with 5 bases in between. DNA for the CDR3: TGTGCCAGCAGCCAAGACAGGCGCAATCAGCCCCAGCATTTT. It yields the protein CASSQDRRNQPQHF.